This TCR beta chain was sequenced in a study of early T cells in non-severe SARS-CoV-2 infection. Study-wide results and limits: Using VDJdb, the matching emphasized anti-spike CD8 responses while missing private and CD4 specificities.

This clonotype was picked up many times. Its matching antigen is unknown. The CDR3 has 13 amino acids. V was clipped by 3 bases and J by 2 bases, with 8 bases between them. TCRdb re-called the 5' RACE reads with MiXCR, one entry per CDR3 protein. The repertoire consists of 45,000 to 60,000 distinct CDR3 sequences, with 7.5% to 9% occurring once and the leading ten covering approximately 4%. This chain joins TRBV12-3 or TRBV12-4 and TRBJ2-7; D may be TRBD1 (6 bases). The sequenced sample was whole blood, obtained at baseline. The clonotype was recovered from an adult who was a healthcare worker with PCR-confirmed SARS-CoV-2 infection or an uninfected control (not recorded which). The CDR3 protein is CASSLDSTYEQYF. In nucleotides, the CDR3 is TGTGCCAGCAGTTTGGACAGCACCTACGAGCAGTACTTC.